These T cell receptor beta chains were read from a single sample in a study of shared clonotypes between healthy human individuals. Method: immunoSEQ multiplex PCR; TCRdb's copy keeps in-frame clones and lacks some. Of 400,000 to 500,000 clones in the sample, less than 80% are singletons; the top ten hold about 12%. The source material was PBMCs. The receptors come from a woman in her thirties or forties in good health. Some clones in this sample may be carry-over from other donors' samples. The conserved cysteine and the conserved F or W are not part of the CDR3 here. The order of the fields is CDR3 length, D gene, V gene, CDR3 protein. A D gene is named only where the DNA matches it firmly.

13,-,TRBV2,ASTTWRATQETQY
14,TRBD2,TRBV9,ASSVGLAGGYNEQF
12,-,TRBV11-2,ASARIGRSGEQY
13,-,TRBV18,ASSSGAGEGTEAF
12,-,TRBV2,ASSATGLRNIQY
13,TRBD1,TRBV19,ASSIGTGEAYGYT
10,-,TRBV28,ASSLTAGEQF
11,-,TRBV19,ASSIGHTYEQY
11,-,TRBV30,AWSRGGNTEAF
12,TRBD2,TRBV28,ASIPQRGAYEQY
13,TRBD2,TRBV13,ASSPPPTSDIEQY
11,TRBD1,TRBV5-1,ASSVRTGPEAF
10,-,TRBV29-1,SATTDTGELF
13,TRBD1,TRBV6-1,ASSVTGEGPNEQY
14,-,TRBV23-1,ASSQGRVWGNQPQH
13,TRBD1,TRBV6-1,ASSGTDRDYYGYT
14,TRBD2,TRBV5-1,ASSLLAGEVYNEQF
13,TRBD1,TRBV11-2,ASSAAGQGARLAF
12,-,TRBV19,ASKVRGSGNTIY
12,TRBD2,TRBV4-1,ASAAGGGTYEQY
9,-,TRBV29-1,SVVGRYGYT
13,TRBD1,TRBV7-9,ASSRQGKNTGELF
10,-,TRBV9,ASRDRKGGYT
14,TRBD2,TRBV19,ASSRLAGEGYNEQF